These T cell receptor beta chains were read from a single sample in a study of blood T cell repertoires in COVID-19. Some clones are missing from TCRdb's copy, which holds only in-frame ones; the method was immunoSEQ multiplex PCR. The sample records around 150,000 clones, 85% being singletons. The sequenced material came from peripheral blood. These receptors all come from a human donor with acute or convalescent COVID-19. The donor label of this sample is uncertain. Each CDR3 is given with its conserved first and last residue. The order of the fields is V gene, D gene, J gene, clone size, CDR3 DNA, CDR3 protein. The D gene is left open where the match is weak. The listing skips clone size in some rows; elsewhere it reads once, few, many or a size class.

>TRBV7-2|NA|TRBJ2-6|NA
TGTGCCAGCAGCTTAGACAGCTCTGGGGCCAACGTCCTGACTTTC
CASSLDSSGANVLTF
>TRBV19|TRBD1|TRBJ1-2|NA
TGTGCCAGTAGCATAAGGACAGGGGGCTATGGCTACACCTTC
CASSIRTGGYGYTF
>TRBV5-5|TRBD1|TRBJ2-4|NA
TGTGCCAGCAGCGAACAGGGGGTAAAAAACATTCAGTACTTC
CASSEQGVKNIQYF
>TRBV2|NA|TRBJ2-7|few
TGTGCCAGCAGCTCAGGTTACGAGCAGTACTTC
CASSSGYEQYF
>TRBV28|TRBD1|TRBJ1-2|NA
TGTGCCAGCAGCCCCTCGGACAGGGCGAACTATGGCTACACCTTC
CASSPSDRANYGYTF
>TRBV5-1|NA|TRBJ2-2|once
TGCGCCAGCAGCTTGGGATTAGCGGCGGGCACCGGGGAGCTGTTTTTT
CASSLGLAAGTGELFF
>TRBV18|TRBD1|TRBJ2-5|NA
TGTGCCAGCTCCCCAAAAGGGGGCGGGGAGACCCAGTACTTC
CASSPKGGGETQYF
>TRBV28|NA|TRBJ1-1|NA
TGTGCCAGCAGTATTTACGGGGGGGGGCTCATGAACACTGAAGCTTTCTTT
CASSIYGGGLMNTEAFF
>TRBV5-1|TRBD1|TRBJ1-1|few
TGCGCCAGCAGCTTGGATCCCGGACAGGGTACTAGTGAAGCTTTCTTT
CASSLDPGQGTSEAFF
>TRBV12-5|NA|TRBJ2-3|once
TGTGCTAGTGCTAAGCAGGGGACACTTTCGGATACGCAGTATTTT
CASAKQGTLSDTQYF
>TRBV7-8|TRBD1|TRBJ1-4|once
TGTGCCAGCAGCTTCGTGAGGGGGCTCCCCTACCCCAATGAAAAACTGTTTTTT
CASSFVRGLPYPNEKLFF
>TRBV4-1|NA|TRBJ2-7|few
TGCGCCAGCAGCGACTGGACGGGATCAAGCTCCTACGAGCAGTACTTC
CASSDWTGSSSYEQYF
>TRBV5-1|NA|TRBJ2-5|NA
TGCGCCAGCAGCTCCCCACAGGGAGGGGAGACCCAGTACTTC
CASSSPQGGETQYF
>TRBV6-5|NA|TRBJ1-4|NA
TGTGCCAGCAGTTACTCGTGGGCAAGGCGCCGGGAAAAACTGTTTTTT
CASSYSWARRREKLFF
>TRBV5-6|TRBD1|TRBJ2-7|NA
TGTGCCAGCAGCTTGGTCGTGGCAGGGGGCGAGCAGTACTTC
CASSLVVAGGEQYF
>TRBV6-5|NA|TRBJ2-1|NA
TGTGCCAGCCCCCGCCTCGGGTTTAACAATGAGCAGTTCTTC
CASPRLGFNNEQFF
>TRBV9|NA|TRBJ1-1|NA
TGTGCCAGCAGCAGACAGGTGGGAATTGAAGCTTTCTTT
CASSRQVGIEAFF
>TRBV19|TRBD1|TRBJ1-6|NA
TGTGCCAGTAGTGCCTCGGGACAGGGGAGGGGTTCACCCCTCCACTTT
CASSASGQGRGSPLHF
>TRBV7-8|NA|TRBJ1-3|NA
TGTGCCAGCAGCTTGGGGACACGGAGCGCCATATATTTT
CASSLGTRSAIYF
>TRBV5-1|NA|TRBJ2-3|NA
TGCGCCAGCAGCAAGACTGTGCTTGGCACAGATACGCAGTATTTT
CASSKTVLGTDTQYF
>TRBV7-7|TRBD2|TRBJ2-3|few
TGTGCCAGCAGCCGACTAAGCGGGGGCACAGATACGCAGTATTTT
CASSRLSGGTDTQYF
>TRBV5-6|NA|TRBJ1-1|NA
TGTGCCAGCAGCTTGAATTTCCTTAGGAACACTGAAGCTTTCTTT
CASSLNFLRNTEAFF
>TRBV7-8|TRBD2|TRBJ2-2|NA
TGTGCCAGCAGCTCCCCTAGCGGGAACACCGGGGAGCTGTTTTTT
CASSSPSGNTGELFF
>TRBV10-3|NA|TRBJ2-1|NA
TGTGCCATCAGGGACCCCGACAGACCGCGGCAGTTCTTC
CAIRDPDRPRQFF
>TRBV9|NA|TRBJ2-2|NA
TGTGCCAGCAGCGCCGACGGAGGGCGGCTGTTTTTT
CASSADGGRLFF
>TRBV2|TRBD2|TRBJ2-7|NA
TGTGCCAGCAGTGGCTCCTTTGGTGGGGGGGTGAGTGAGCAGTACTTC
CASSGSFGGGVSEQYF
>TRBV6-2/TRBV6-3|TRBD1|TRBJ1-5|NA
TGTGCCAGCAGTTACTCAGGAGGGGGCGAAGGTCAGCCCCAGCATTTT
CASSYSGGGEGQPQHF
>TRBV27|NA|TRBJ1-1|once
TGTGCCAGCAGCCGGACAGCGAACACTGAAGCTTTCTTT
CASSRTANTEAFF
>TRBV9|NA|TRBJ1-2|NA
TGTGCCAGCGCTCCGGCAGGGCCCTTCTATGGCTACACCTTC
CASAPAGPFYGYTF
>TRBV11-2|NA|TRBJ1-1|NA
TGTGCCAGCAGCCCCCCAGGAGGGAACACTGAAGCTTTCTTT
CASSPPGGNTEAFF
>TRBV24-1|TRBD2|TRBJ2-1|NA
TGTGCCACCAGTGATTCTAGCGGACGCTCCTACAATGAGCAGTTCTTC
CATSDSSGRSYNEQFF
>TRBV27|NA|TRBJ1-5|NA
TGTGCCAGCAGTTTATCGGGGGGTCGCAATCAGCCCCAGCATTTT
CASSLSGGRNQPQHF
>TRBV5-1|NA|TRBJ1-3|NA
TGCGCCAGCAGCTTTGGCAGTCTCGACTCTGGAAACACCATATATTTT
CASSFGSLDSGNTIYF
>TRBV5-6|NA|TRBJ2-7|few
TGTGCCAGCAGCCTACGATCGCCGGGACTCCGCTACGAGCAGTACTTC
CASSLRSPGLRYEQYF
>TRBV12-3/TRBV12-4|TRBD2|TRBJ2-7|few
TGTGCCAGCAACCCCGGCGGGGGATTAGGCCTGTACTTC
CASNPGGGLGLYF
>TRBV14|TRBD1|TRBJ1-1|NA
TGTGCCAGCAGCCAAGATGCCACCTACAGGGGCGCGGACACTGAAGCTTTCTTT
CASSQDATYRGADTEAFF
>TRBV3-1/TRBV3-2|NA|TRBJ1-5|NA
TGTGCCAGCAGCCAACCCCCCTTTGCGAGGGACAATCAGCCCCAGCATTTT
CASSQPPFARDNQPQHF
>TRBV30|TRBD1|TRBJ1-5|once
TGTGCCTGGAGTGGGGACAGGGGGGCATATAGCAATCAGCCCCAGCATTTT
CAWSGDRGAYSNQPQHF
>TRBV9|NA|TRBJ2-7|NA
TGTGCCAGCAGCGCCGACAGTTCAGGGATGGCCTACGAGCAGTACTTC
CASSADSSGMAYEQYF
>TRBV11-2|TRBD1|TRBJ1-2|NA
TGTGCCAGCAGCTTAGTTGCAGGGGGAGTAGGCAACTATGGCTACACCTTC
CASSLVAGGVGNYGYTF
>TRBV5-1|NA|TRBJ1-2|NA
TGCGCCAGCAGCCAGGGGAGCGGCTATGGCTACACCTTC
CASSQGSGYGYTF
>TRBV7-9|NA|TRBJ2-7|few
TGTGCCAGCAGCTACCCCCCCCAGGGGGCATTAGCGGGGGCTTACGAGCAGTACTTC
CASSYPPQGALAGAYEQYF
>TRBV2|NA|TRBJ1-3|NA
TGTGCCAGCAGGAAGGAGCAGGGAAACACCATATATTTT
CASRKEQGNTIYF
>TRBV9|TRBD2|TRBJ2-7|NA
TGTGCCAGCAGCGCAGAGGGGACTAGCGGAGACTACGAGCAGTACTTC
CASSAEGTSGDYEQYF